The clone carrying this T cell receptor (beta chain) was seen more than once but under ten times. Combining a sample-barcoded 5' primer with a J-beta primer mix, a second PCR ran for 7 to 11 cycles. Per-sample output comprised a minimum of 2.5 million paired-end reads containing CDR3. Each CDR3 protein is one row after TCRdb ran MiXCR on the 5' RACE reads. Among approximately 1.5 million distinct CDR3 sequences listed, 40% to 45% were seen once. Roughly 10 milliliters of peripheral blood were drawn from each donor. Every sample had a minimum of 7 million PBMCs isolated. This specimen belongs to a study of blood T cells in healthy people across ages. As for the study in general: Roughly one uniquely barcoded beta molecule per two T cells was captured.

V lost 0 bases and J 7 bases, leaving 6 bases between the germline ends. Germline loops: CDR1 LGHDT, CDR2 YNNKEL (reference sequence). The length of the CDR3 is 13 residues. Sequencing was performed on blood. This sequence originates from a young woman in good health. The J gene is TRBJ1-4, the V gene TRBV3-1, with no clear D. The CDR3, as DNA: TGTGCCAGCAGCCAAGATCTGTTTGAAAAACTGTTTTTT. Encoded protein: CASSQDLFEKLFF.